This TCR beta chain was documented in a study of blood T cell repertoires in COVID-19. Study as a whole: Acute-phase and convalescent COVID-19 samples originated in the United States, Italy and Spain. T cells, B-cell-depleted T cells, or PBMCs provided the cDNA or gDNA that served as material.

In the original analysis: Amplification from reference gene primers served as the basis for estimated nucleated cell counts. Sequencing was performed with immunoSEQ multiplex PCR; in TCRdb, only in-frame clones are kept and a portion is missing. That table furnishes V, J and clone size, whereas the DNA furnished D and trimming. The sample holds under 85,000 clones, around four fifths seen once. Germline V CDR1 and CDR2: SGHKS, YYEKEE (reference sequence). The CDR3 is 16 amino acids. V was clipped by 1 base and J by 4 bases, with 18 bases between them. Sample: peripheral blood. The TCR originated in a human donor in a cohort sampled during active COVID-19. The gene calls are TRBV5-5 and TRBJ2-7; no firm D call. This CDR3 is CASSLLFGHKTYEQYF. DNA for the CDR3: TGTGCCAGCAGCTTGTTATTTGGCCACAAAACGTACGAGCAGTACTTC.